These T cell receptor beta chains were read from a single sample in a study of OX40 agonist ivuxolimab in advanced cancers. The method was immunoSEQ multiplex PCR; TCRdb's version includes in-frame clones alone and lacks a portion of them. In the table there are roughly 33,000 clones, over 60% of which are singletons. This specimen consisted of CD4+ or CD8+ T cells sorted from blood, obtained in a trial of the OX40 agonist ivuxolimab. These receptors came from an adult with an advanced solid tumor such as melanoma, head and neck, liver or kidney cancer. CDR3s include the opening cysteine and the closing phenylalanine or tryptophan. The order of the fields is CDR3 DNA, CDR3 protein, J gene, D gene, V gene, clone size. The D gene is left open where the match is weak. Clone sizes are given selectively: once, few, many, or a class where the clone is expanded.

CDR3 DNA: TGCGCCAGCAGCCCCCGAGTGGGACAGGGAGACAATGAGCAGTTCTTC
CDR3 protein: CASSPRVGQGDNEQFF
J gene: TRBJ2-1
D gene: TRBD1
V gene: TRBV5-1
clone size: once

CDR3 DNA: TGCGCCAGCAGCCAACAGGGGCGGCAGCCCCAGCATTTT
CDR3 protein: CASSQQGRQPQHF
J gene: TRBJ1-5
D gene: TRBD1
V gene: TRBV10-2
clone size: .

CDR3 DNA: TGTGCCAGAAGCTTGGAATGGGGAAGGGAGTCCTACGAGCAGTACTTC
CDR3 protein: CARSLEWGRESYEQYF
J gene: TRBJ2-7
D gene: .
V gene: TRBV5-3
clone size: .

CDR3 DNA: TGTGCCAGCAGCCAGGGGGCGCGGTCCTATGGCTACACCTTC
CDR3 protein: CASSQGARSYGYTF
J gene: TRBJ1-2
D gene: TRBD1
V gene: TRBV6-5
clone size: .

CDR3 DNA: TGTGCCAGCAGCCCTGACTACAATGAGCAGTTCTTC
CDR3 protein: CASSPDYNEQFF
J gene: TRBJ2-1
D gene: .
V gene: TRBV5-4
clone size: .

CDR3 DNA: TGCAGTGCTAGGTGGGGTGATGGCTACACCTTC
CDR3 protein: CSARWGDGYTF
J gene: TRBJ1-2
D gene: .
V gene: TRBV20-1
clone size: .

CDR3 DNA: TGTGCCAGCAGTTTAGGTTACAGGAGCACAGATACGCAGTATTTT
CDR3 protein: CASSLGYRSTDTQYF
J gene: TRBJ2-3
D gene: .
V gene: TRBV27
clone size: .

CDR3 DNA: TGTGCCTGGAGTAAGCTAAGGCGGCTCGGAGGCGGATACTCTGGGGCCAACGTCCTGACTTTC
CDR3 protein: CAWSKLRRLGGGYSGANVLTF
J gene: TRBJ2-6
D gene: .
V gene: TRBV30
clone size: .

CDR3 DNA: TGCAGCGTCCCGCCCCAACGGGTGAACACCGGGGAGCTGTTTTTT
CDR3 protein: CSVPPQRVNTGELFF
J gene: TRBJ2-2
D gene: .
V gene: TRBV29-1
clone size: .

CDR3 DNA: TGTGCCTGGAGTGAGGGAGCGATTAATTCACCCCTCCACTTT
CDR3 protein: CAWSEGAINSPLHF
J gene: TRBJ1-6
D gene: .
V gene: TRBV30
clone size: .

CDR3 DNA: TGTGCCAGCAGTGAAGCGGGTGGGACAGGCAAATATGGCTACACCTTC
CDR3 protein: CASSEAGGTGKYGYTF
J gene: TRBJ1-2
D gene: TRBD1
V gene: TRBV6-1
clone size: .

CDR3 DNA: TGCAGCGTCACCGCGGACAGCGGCTATGGCTACACCTTC
CDR3 protein: CSVTADSGYGYTF
J gene: TRBJ1-2
D gene: .
V gene: TRBV29-1
clone size: .

CDR3 DNA: TGTGCCAGCAGCTACAAGACTGAAGCTTTCTTT
CDR3 protein: CASSYKTEAFF
J gene: TRBJ1-1
D gene: .
V gene: TRBV5-7
clone size: .

CDR3 DNA: TGTGCCACCAGCCCCCAAAATCAGCCCCAGCATTTT
CDR3 protein: CATSPQNQPQHF
J gene: TRBJ1-5
D gene: .
V gene: TRBV15
clone size: .

CDR3 DNA: TGCGCCAGCAGCTTGGCGACTAGCGGGGCCACAGATACGCAGTATTTT
CDR3 protein: CASSLATSGATDTQYF
J gene: TRBJ2-3
D gene: TRBD2
V gene: TRBV5-1
clone size: .

CDR3 DNA: TGTGCCAGCAGCTCAGGGACAGGGGTTGGGGCCCAGCATTTT
CDR3 protein: CASSSGTGVGAQHF
J gene: TRBJ1-5
D gene: TRBD1
V gene: TRBV7-9
clone size: .

CDR3 DNA: TGTGCCTGGAGCCGAACGACAGGGCCGGGTTCACCCCTCCACTTT
CDR3 protein: CAWSRTTGPGSPLHF
J gene: TRBJ1-6
D gene: TRBD1
V gene: TRBV30
clone size: few

CDR3 DNA: TGTGCCAGCAGCTTAGGGCGGAGCACAGATACGCAGTATTTT
CDR3 protein: CASSLGRSTDTQYF
J gene: TRBJ2-3
D gene: .
V gene: TRBV11-3
clone size: .

CDR3 DNA: TGTGCCAGTAGTGTGAACTCCGGGGTCCTATCCACCGGGGAGCTGTTTTTT
CDR3 protein: CASSVNSGVLSTGELFF
J gene: TRBJ2-2
D gene: .
V gene: TRBV19
clone size: .

CDR3 DNA: TGTGCCAGCAGTTTAAGGGTACTGGACAGTTCCCCCCTACCCTACAATGAGCAGTTCTTC
CDR3 protein: CASSLRVLDSSPLPYNEQFF
J gene: TRBJ2-1
D gene: .
V gene: TRBV27
clone size: .

CDR3 DNA: TGCAGCGTTTGGGACAGCATCTACGAGCAGTACTTC
CDR3 protein: CSVWDSIYEQYF
J gene: TRBJ2-7
D gene: TRBD1
V gene: TRBV29-1
clone size: .

CDR3 DNA: TGTGCCAGCAACACCAAAATAGGACCTTTTGGCTATGGCTACACCTTC
CDR3 protein: CASNTKIGPFGYGYTF
J gene: TRBJ1-2
D gene: .
V gene: TRBV21-1
clone size: .

CDR3 DNA: TGTGCCAGCAGTCTACAGGGGGCGCAGAATTCACCCCTCCACTTT
CDR3 protein: CASSLQGAQNSPLHF
J gene: TRBJ1-6
D gene: TRBD1
V gene: TRBV2
clone size: .

CDR3 DNA: TGTGCCAGCAGTTACAGGGGGACAGGGGAGTATGGCTACACCTTC
CDR3 protein: CASSYRGTGEYGYTF
J gene: TRBJ1-2
D gene: TRBD1
V gene: TRBV6-5
clone size: .

CDR3 DNA: TGCGCCAGCAGCTTGGGAGGCCAGGGTCAACTTGGCTACACCTTC
CDR3 protein: CASSLGGQGQLGYTF
J gene: TRBJ1-2
D gene: .
V gene: TRBV5-1
clone size: .

CDR3 DNA: TGTGCCAGCAGTTTCAATCCCCGGACTAGCGGGGCAGATACGCAGTATTTT
CDR3 protein: CASSFNPRTSGADTQYF
J gene: TRBJ2-3
D gene: TRBD2
V gene: TRBV27
clone size: .

CDR3 DNA: TGCGCCAGCAGCCAAGAAGGTTGGGCCGGCTCCGAAAAACTGTTTTTT
CDR3 protein: CASSQEGWAGSEKLFF
J gene: TRBJ1-4
D gene: .
V gene: TRBV4-1
clone size: .

CDR3 DNA: TGCGCCAGCAGCCAAGAAGGAGTGGGAGGCACTGAAGCTTTCTTT
CDR3 protein: CASSQEGVGGTEAFF
J gene: TRBJ1-1
D gene: .
V gene: TRBV4-1
clone size: .

CDR3 DNA: TGTGCCAGCAACATCAACACAGATACGCAGTATTTT
CDR3 protein: CASNINTDTQYF
J gene: TRBJ2-3
D gene: .
V gene: TRBV2
clone size: .

CDR3 DNA: TGCAGCGCCCAGGACGGAACCCCCTTAGGAGGGGCCAACGTCCTGACTTTC
CDR3 protein: CSAQDGTPLGGANVLTF
J gene: TRBJ2-6
D gene: .
V gene: TRBV29-1
clone size: .

CDR3 DNA: TGTGCCAGCAGTTTATTGACAGGGGCAAAGTACAATGAGCAGTTCTTC
CDR3 protein: CASSLLTGAKYNEQFF
J gene: TRBJ2-1
D gene: TRBD1
V gene: TRBV28
clone size: .

CDR3 DNA: TGTGCCAGCCGAAATCGAGGCTACACCTTC
CDR3 protein: CASRNRGYTF
J gene: TRBJ1-2
D gene: .
V gene: TRBV19
clone size: .

CDR3 DNA: TGCGCCAGCAGCCAAGTCGGCTTCTATGGCTACACCTTC
CDR3 protein: CASSQVGFYGYTF
J gene: TRBJ1-2
D gene: .
V gene: TRBV4-1
clone size: .

CDR3 DNA: TGTGCCAGCAGTGGCACCGGGACGGTGAACACTGAAGCTTTCTTT
CDR3 protein: CASSGTGTVNTEAFF
J gene: TRBJ1-1
D gene: .
V gene: TRBV6-1
clone size: once

CDR3 DNA: TGTGCCAGCTCGGACAGGGTCGGAACTGAAGCTTTCTTT
CDR3 protein: CASSDRVGTEAFF
J gene: TRBJ1-1
D gene: TRBD1
V gene: TRBV28
clone size: .

CDR3 DNA: TGTGCCAGCAGCTTAGTAGGGGGGGGAGAAGCTTTCTTT
CDR3 protein: CASSLVGGGEAFF
J gene: TRBJ1-1
D gene: .
V gene: TRBV11-2
clone size: .

CDR3 DNA: TGTGCCAGCAGCTTTAACGCAGGGAACACCGGGGAGCTGTTTTTT
CDR3 protein: CASSFNAGNTGELFF
J gene: TRBJ2-2
D gene: .
V gene: TRBV7-3
clone size: few

CDR3 DNA: TGTGCCATCAGCTACGGGACAGCCGAAGCCAACTATGGCTACACCTTC
CDR3 protein: CAISYGTAEANYGYTF
J gene: TRBJ1-2
D gene: TRBD1
V gene: TRBV10-3
clone size: once

CDR3 DNA: TGTGCCAGCAGCCCAGGTGAGGGTGCCTATGGCTACACCTTC
CDR3 protein: CASSPGEGAYGYTF
J gene: TRBJ1-2
D gene: .
V gene: TRBV9
clone size: .

CDR3 DNA: TGTGCCAGCTCCGCGATGGGTCCTATCAATGAGCAGTTCTTC
CDR3 protein: CASSAMGPINEQFF
J gene: TRBJ2-1
D gene: .
V gene: TRBV27
clone size: once

CDR3 DNA: TGCGCCAGCAGACGGGAGACTAGCGACAATGAGCAGTTCTTC
CDR3 protein: CASRRETSDNEQFF
J gene: TRBJ2-1
D gene: TRBD2
V gene: TRBV5-1
clone size: .

CDR3 DNA: TGTGCCAGCAGCCGAGACAGGGCTGGAAACACCATATATTTT
CDR3 protein: CASSRDRAGNTIYF
J gene: TRBJ1-3
D gene: TRBD1
V gene: TRBV7-8
clone size: .